These 9 T cell receptor beta chains came from one sample sequenced in a study of radiotherapy plus CTLA-4 blockade in lung cancer. Profiled with immunoSEQ multiplex PCR; TCRdb holds only in-frame clones, not every one. In the table there are roughly 100,000 clones, about 83% of which are singletons. The material was peripheral blood, obtained from a patient treated with radiotherapy plus ipilimumab. All receptors come from a human donor with non-small cell lung cancer that progressed on radiotherapy plus ipilimumab. Some clones in this sample may be carry-over from other donors' samples.

This clone was detected a few times. The chain uses TRBV5-1 and TRBJ2-5; the match to TRBD1 covers 8 bases. The germline V gene encodes CDR1 SGHRS and CDR2 YFSETQ. The CDR3 length is 15 residues. J was trimmed by 1 base and V by 4 bases; bases with no gene match: 6. The CDR3 DNA reads TGCGCCAGCAGCCAGAACACAGGGGGCCAAGAGACCCAGTACTTC. Its protein is CASSQNTGGQETQYF.

The V and J genes are TRBV30 and TRBJ1-4, with TRBD1 matching 7 bases. With 2 bases clipped from V and 5 bases from J, the junction kept 8 bases outside the gene matches. Looked up from germline, CDR1 is GTSNPN and CDR2 is SVGIG (reference sequence). The CDR3 contains 15 residues. The CDR3 sequence: CAWSRGDSGNEKLFF. The CDR3 DNA sequence: TGTGCCTGGAGTCGGGGGGACAGCGGAAATGAAAAACTGTTTTTT.

V gene TRBV4-2 combines with J gene TRBJ2-1; 9 bases agree with TRBD1. Per the germline V gene, CDR1 is LGHNA and CDR2 is YNFKEQ. The CDR3 totals 18 residues. Losses at the gene ends were 2 bases for V and 7 bases for J; bases not matched to a gene: 15. As DNA, the CDR3 is TGTGCCAGCAGCCAACCTCCTTTAACCGGGACAGGGAGGAATGAGCAGTTCTTC. This translates into CASSQPPLTGTGRNEQFF.

The chain is built from TRBV6-6 and TRBJ2-7; 10 nucleotides agree with TRBD1. Germline V gene lookup returns CDR1 MNHNY and CDR2 SVGAGI (reference sequence). Trimming took 6 bases from V and 6 from J; bases not matched to a gene: 8. The length of the CDR3 is 14 residues. CDR3 nucleotides: TGTGCCAGCAGAGAACCGGGACAGGGGTTCGAGCAGTACTTC. This translates into CASREPGQGFEQYF.

The chain uses TRBV7-9 and TRBJ1-4, with 7 bases aligning to TRBD1. The trim removed 1 base at V and 4 bases at J, leaving 9 bases unmatched. The germline gives CDR1 SEHNR, CDR2 FQNEAQ (reference sequence). The CDR3 is made up of 17 amino acids. The DNA for the CDR3 is TGTGCCAGCAGCTTAGTCCTCGGGACAGTCGATAATGAAAAACTGTTTTTT. Its translation is CASSLVLGTVDNEKLFF.

This chain links TRBV27 with TRBJ2-3; 8 nucleotides match TRBD2. Germline V gene lookup returns CDR1 MNHEY and CDR2 SMNVEV (reference sequence). V lost 5 bases, J lost 3 bases, and 4 bases stayed unmatched. This CDR3 has 14 residues. CDR3 bases: TGTGCCAGCAGTCTCGGCGGGGGGACAGATACGCAGTATTTT. Its translation is CASSLGGGTDTQYF.

In nucleotides, the CDR3 is TGTGCCAGCAGCTTGGCCGGGAGCTATGGCTACACCTTC. This sequence encodes CASSLAGSYGYTF. The gene calls are TRBV5-4 and TRBJ1-2; no firm D call. CDR3 size: 13 residues. In germline, CDR1 is SGHNT, CDR2 YYREEE (reference sequence). The V and J ends lost 0 bases and 4 bases respectively, with 7 bases between them.

The rearrangement uses TRBV29-1 and TRBJ1-3; D is uncertain. Germline values: CDR1 SQVTM, CDR2 ANQGSEA. The CDR3 loop spans 16 amino acids. V lost 0 bases and J 4 bases, leaving 16 bases between the germline ends. DNA for the CDR3: TGCAGCGTTGAAGAAGGAAATCTCCTTCTGGGAAACACCATATATTTT. It is translated as CSVEEGNLLLGNTIYF.

The chain uses TRBV7-6 and TRBJ1-2; D unclear. The CDR3 loop spans 14 amino acids. Germline-derived CDR1 and CDR2 are SGHVS and FNYEAQ. Trimming cost V 5 bases and J 4 bases, with 14 bases left between them. The CDR3 coding sequence is TGTGCCAGCAGCCAGGACGGCAGATCCTATGGCTACACCTTC. This encodes CASSQDGRSYGYTF.